The 18 T cell receptor beta chains below were found in one sample sequenced in a study of T cells expressing NK-cell markers. TCRdb reanalyzed the 5' RACE reads, giving one entry per CDR3 protein sequence and no DNA. Its table lists around 550,000 distinct CDR3 sequences. The specimen was blood T cells: a sorted CD56 or NKG2C T cell subset, CD4+ or CD8+ T cells, or bulk PBMC T cells (not recorded which). The receptor set was obtained from a man aged 18 to 30 in good health.

The rearrangement uses TRBV5-1 and TRBJ1-3; TCRdb's D gene call, TRBD1, goes unchecked for lack of DNA. This CDR3 contains 15 residues. Germline V gene sequence: CDR1 SGHRS, CDR2 YFSETQ. The chain's CDR3 is CASSPTTVSGNTIYF.

The chain combines TRBV20-1 with TRBJ1-2; the TCRdb call, TRBD1, lacks DNA for checking. CDR1 and CDR2 from the germline V gene are DFQATT and SNEGSKA (reference sequence). The CDR3 spans 13 residues. The CDR3: CSVQDRANYGYTF.

The chain is built from TRBV15 and TRBJ1-3; TCRdb proposes TRBD1, but this gene call is untestable without DNA. CDR1 and CDR2 from the germline V gene are LNHNV and YYDKDF (reference sequence). CDR3 length: 17 residues. The chain's CDR3 is CATSREAGTGSGNTIYF.

The rearrangement joins TRBV29-1 to TRBJ1-1; TCRdb's D call of TRBD1 is untestable without DNA. The CDR3 length is 18 residues. CDR1 SQVTM and CDR2 ANQGSEA come from the germline V gene. The CDR3 sequence is CSVDPIAGQGARNTEAFF.

The rearrangement links TRBV6-1 to TRBJ1-6; TCRdb indicates TRBD1, and absent DNA this call remains unverified. Germline V gene lookup returns CDR1 MNHNS and CDR2 SASEGT. The CDR3 runs 17 residues. CDR3 in amino acids: CASNEGQGLGRSSPLHF.

The rearrangement links TRBV24-1 to TRBJ2-1. The CDR3 runs 13 residues. The germline V gene has CDR1 KGHDR and CDR2 SFDVKD. This chain's CDR3 is CATSDERVDEQFF.

The chain employs TRBV3-1 and TRBJ1-1; the TCRdb D gene call, TRBD1, has no DNA to confirm it. The length of the CDR3 is 15 residues. Germline assignment: CDR1 LGHDT and CDR2 YNNKEL (reference sequence). CDR3 amino acids: CASSQAKHLSAEAFF.

This rearrangement joins TRBV4-1 to TRBJ2-7. The CDR3 contains 15 residues. Germline V gene sequence: CDR1 MGHRA, CDR2 YSYEKL. CDR3 region: CASSQDRSTSYEQYF.

V and J are TRBV12-3 or TRBV12-4 and TRBJ1-1. This CDR3 is built from 13 residues. This CDR3 reads CASLLRGSPEAFF.

V is TRBV12-3 or TRBV12-4 and J is TRBJ2-1; TCRdb outputs TRBD2, but without DNA this stays unchecked. There are 12 residues in the CDR3. The CDR3 sequence is CASSFGPSGSFF.

V gene TRBV3-1 combines with J gene TRBJ2-7; TCRdb indicates TRBD1, and absent DNA this call remains unverified. In germline, CDR1 is LGHDT, CDR2 YNNKEL (reference sequence). The CDR3 sequence is 13 residues long. CDR3 protein: CASSPPRNYEQYF.

The rearrangement uses TRBV9 and TRBJ2-7; TCRdb gives TRBD2 as the D gene, but with no DNA this cannot be confirmed. The germline CDR1 and CDR2 sequences are SGDLS and YYNGEE. This CDR3 contains 15 residues. CDR3 region: CASSVVSSGPYEQYF.

The chain carries TRBV12-3 or TRBV12-4 and TRBJ2-5; TCRdb's assignment of TRBD2 cannot be checked, as there is no DNA. The CDR3 extends over 15 amino acids. The chain's CDR3 is CAFVAGLAWQETQYF.

The chain has TRBV9 and TRBJ1-5. Germline-derived CDR1 and CDR2 are SGDLS and YYNGEE. The CDR3 contains 14 residues. CDR3 residues: CASSVEGGNQPQHF.

The chain couples TRBV9 to TRBJ2-1; TCRdb gives TRBD1 as the D gene, but with no DNA this cannot be confirmed. Germline lookup yields CDR1 SGDLS and CDR2 YYNGEE. The CDR3 consists of 15 residues. CDR3 loop: CASSALSGPPDEQFF.

The rearrangement uses TRBV20-1 and TRBJ2-1; TCRdb's D call of TRBD2 is untestable without DNA. Germline V gene data show CDR1 as DFQATT and CDR2 as SNEGSKA (reference sequence). The CDR3 loop spans 14 amino acids. This chain's CDR3 is CSADSTSGLNEQFF.

The chain is built from TRBV5-1 and TRBJ1-6; no DNA is available, so the TRBD1 call from TCRdb remains unchecked. This CDR3 contains 19 residues. Looked up from germline, CDR1 is SGHRS and CDR2 is YFSETQ. The CDR3 loop is CASSLTGTGDVIDNSPLHF.

The genes are TRBV6-2 or TRBV6-3 and TRBJ2-5. The CDR3 has 14 amino acids. Germline CDR1 MNHEY, CDR2 SVGEGT. The CDR3 region is CASSYIPTGETQYF.